These 19 T cell receptor beta chains were all obtained from the same sample, sequenced in a study of blood T cells in healthy people across ages. The use of a sample-barcoded 5' primer and a J-beta primer mix characterized a second PCR of roughly 6 to 11 cycles. TCRdb independently ran MiXCR on the 5' RACE reads; one entry per CDR3 protein. The top ten clones hold approximately 8.7% of a sample with roughly 550,000 distinct CDR3 sequences, less than 25% of them seen once. These data also formed part of another study, on T cells of mothers and their children.

Material: blood. These receptor sequences come from a boy between 10 and 17 years old in good health.

There are many counts of this clonotype. J is TRBJ2-1 and V is TRBV11-2; TRBD2 is a possible D gene (7 bases). This CDR3 spans 22 amino acids. Trimming stripped 5 bases from V and 0 bases from J, with 32 bases between. In germline, CDR1 is SGHAT, CDR2 FQNNGV. The CDR3, as DNA: TGTGCCAGCAGCACCGGGGGGCACTCCCTGTCCGGACCCCTCTCCTCCTACAATGAGCAGTTCTTC. Encoded protein: CASSTGGHSLSGPLSSYNEQFF.

This chain uses TRBV12-3 or TRBV12-4 with TRBJ2-1; D could derive from TRBD1 or TRBD2 (6 bases each). The CDR3 extends over 16 amino acids. Trimming left V 3 bases short and J 6 bases short, with 18 bases between. In DNA form, the CDR3 reads TGTGCCAGCAGTTTTTGGGGGGCAGGGGAAGGCAATGAGCAGTTCTTC. Its translation is CASSFWGAGEGNEQFF.

This chain joins TRBV20-1 and TRBJ2-3, with 15 bases fitting TRBD2. The germline CDR1 and CDR2 sequences are DFQATT and SNEGSKA (reference sequence). The CDR3 totals 16 residues. Trimming at V came to 6 bases and at J to 2 bases, leaving 6 bases not matched to a gene. Here the CDR3 reads CSARGLAGGYTDTQYF. The DNA for the CDR3 is TGCAGTGCCCGGGGACTAGCGGGGGGATACACAGATACGCAGTATTTT.

J is TRBJ1-4 and V is TRBV6-1; 9 bases are a match to TRBD1. The ends lost 5 bases at V and 1 base at J; junction bases unmatched: 5. Germline CDR1 MNHNS, CDR2 SASEGT. The CDR3 is 16 amino acids. This chain's CDR3 is CASSKNRGRTNEKLFF. CDR3 nucleotide sequence: TGTGCCAGCAGTAAGAACAGGGGGCGAACTAATGAAAAACTGTTTTTT.

The chain employs TRBV29-1 and TRBJ2-1; TRBD2 agrees at 12 bases. With V trimmed by 7 bases and J by 10 bases, 8 bases remained unmatched. The CDR3 extends over 13 amino acids. Germline-derived CDR1 and CDR2 are SQVTM and ANQGSEA. In nucleotides, the CDR3 is TGCAGCGCACTACCTAGCGGGGGGGCCGAGCAGTTCTTC. Amino acids: CSALPSGGAEQFF.

There are a few counts of this clonotype. The chain combines TRBV29-1 with TRBJ2-1, with D possibly TRBD2 on 6 matching bases. The length of the CDR3 is 16 residues. V was pared by 1 base and J by 7 bases, with 20 bases between. Germline V gene data show CDR1 as SQVTM and CDR2 as ANQGSEA. CDR3 in amino acids: CSVEVGRLVGVNEQFF. DNA for the CDR3: TGCAGCGTTGAAGTGGGGAGACTAGTGGGAGTGAATGAGCAGTTCTTC.

V usage is TRBV20-1 and J usage is TRBJ2-1; 10 bases fit TRBD2. Germline CDR1 is DFQATT and CDR2 is SNEGSKA (reference sequence). This CDR3 comprises 14 residues. V shed 4 bases, J shed 4 bases, and the junction held 4 bases outside the gene matches. CDR3 residues: CSAKNSGGYNEQFF. The CDR3, as DNA: TGCAGTGCTAAGAATAGCGGGGGGTACAATGAGCAGTTCTTC.

This clonotype was detected many times. The rearrangement links TRBV7-6 to TRBJ2-1, with TRBD1 matching 8 bases. The CDR3 runs 15 residues. CDR1 and CDR2 from the germline V gene are SGHVS and FNYEAQ. Unmatched junction bases numbered 6, after V lost 2 bases and J lost 6 bases. The CDR3 protein is CASSLPYQGANEQFF. DNA of the CDR3: TGTGCCAGCAGCTTACCGTATCAGGGGGCCAATGAGCAGTTCTTC.

This clonotype appeared a few times. V and J are TRBV6-2 or TRBV6-3 and TRBJ2-3; D is tentatively TRBD1 or TRBD2 (5 bases each). Germline assignment: CDR1 MNHEY and CDR2 SVGEGT. The CDR3 has 16 amino acids. The germline V and J ends were trimmed by 6 bases and 4 bases, with 20 bases remaining between them. CDR3 bases: TGTGCCAGCAGCCACCCTGGGGGTAGTGGGTCAGATACGCAGTATTTT. This encodes CASSHPGGSGSDTQYF.

This clonotype was counted many times. V usage is TRBV7-9 and J usage is TRBJ2-5; 9 bases agree with TRBD2. The junction had 1 base not matched to a gene; V was cut back by 5 bases and J by 3 bases. Looked up from germline, CDR1 is SEHNR and CDR2 is FQNEAQ (reference sequence). This CDR3 has 13 residues. Here the CDR3 reads CASSRTSEETQYF. The CDR3 DNA is TGTGCCAGCAGCCGGACTAGCGAAGAGACCCAGTACTTC.

The chain combines TRBV20-1 with TRBJ2-7; 7 bases map to TRBD1. The CDR3 spans 13 residues. V was pared by 4 bases and J by 3 bases, with 6 bases of the junction left unmatched. From germline, CDR1 is DFQATT and CDR2 SNEGSKA (reference sequence). The CDR3, as DNA: TGCAGTGCTATATCCGACAGGGTCTACGAGCAGTACTTC. Translated, it gives CSAISDRVYEQYF.

This clonotype was counted between two and nine times. This chain joins TRBV9 and TRBJ2-4; tentatively, D is TRBD2 (5 bases). The CDR3 is made up of 15 amino acids. Trimming removed 3 bases from V and 6 bases from J, with 16 bases in between. In germline, CDR1 is SGDLS, CDR2 YYNGEE. The CDR3, as DNA: TGTGCCAGCAGCGCCCGAGAGGGCCGGGGAAACATTCAGTACTTC. Its protein is CASSAREGRGNIQYF. The whole variable domain, filled in from reference TRBV9 and TRBJ2-4, reads DSGVTQTPKHLITATGQRVTLRCSPRSGDLSVYWYQQSLDQGLQFLIQYYNGEERAKGNILERFSAQQFPDLHSELNLSSLELGDSALYFCASSAREGRGNIQYFGAGTRLSVL.

This clonotype was seen once. CDR3 in amino acids: CSAVRSGGPYNEQFF. The CDR3 bases are TGCAGCGCTGTCAGGAGCGGGGGACCCTACAATGAGCAGTTCTTC. The chain recombines TRBV29-1 with TRBJ2-1, with 8 nucleotides matching TRBD2. This CDR3 contains 15 residues. Trimming cost V 7 bases and J 2 bases; bases outside gene matches: 10. CDR1 is SQVTM and CDR2 is ANQGSEA in the germline V gene.

This chain joins TRBV20-1 and TRBJ2-3, with 7 bases identical to TRBD2. The V segment lost 6 bases and the J segment 4 bases; nucleotides outside the gene matches: 7. This CDR3 comprises 13 residues. In germline, CDR1 is DFQATT, CDR2 SNEGSKA (reference sequence). DNA of the CDR3: TGCAGTGCCTCACCCGGACTAGCAGATACGCAGTATTTT. This sequence encodes CSASPGLADTQYF.

This clonotype has a single count. The chain carries TRBV7-3 and TRBJ2-1; 15 bases line up with TRBD2. The V gene end was trimmed by 5 bases and the J gene end by 2 bases; junction bases not matched to a gene: 4. There are 17 residues in the CDR3. CDR1 and CDR2 (germline): SGHTA, FQGTGA. This chain's CDR3 is CASSIGTSGGTYNEQFF. As DNA, the CDR3 is TGTGCCAGCAGCATTGGGACTAGCGGGGGGACCTACAATGAGCAGTTCTTC.

This sequence joins TRBV7-2 and TRBJ2-5; D is unclear. The tail of the sequence fits TRBJ2-1 better, so the J call may be wrong. This CDR3 is 14 amino acids long. The germline V gene has CDR1 SGHTA and CDR2 FQGNSA. This CDR3 is CASSPTLARHGQFF. The CDR3 DNA follows: TGTGCCAGCAGCCCAACCCTCGCAAGGCATGGGCAGTTCTTC.

V and J are TRBV9 and TRBJ1-1, with D possibly TRBD1 on 5 matching bases. V lost 0 bases and J 1 base, leaving 10 bases between the germline ends. The CDR3 extends over 15 amino acids. Germline V gene lookup returns CDR1 SGDLS and CDR2 YYNGEE. CDR3 sequence: CASSVAPTANTEAFF. The DNA of the CDR3 is TGTGCCAGCAGCGTAGCCCCGACAGCGAACACTGAAGCTTTCTTT.

This sequence joins TRBV6-1 and TRBJ2-5, with D tentatively TRBD2 (5 bases). Germline-derived CDR1 and CDR2 are MNHNS and SASEGT. The CDR3 consists of 16 residues. Trimming removed 7 bases from V and 1 base from J, with 19 bases in between. CDR3 sequence (DNA): TGTGCCAGCACGCAGAGGCGGGCCGAACTCCAAGAGACCCAGTACTTC. Translated, it gives CASTQRRAELQETQYF.

This clonotype was seen a few times. The V call is TRBV4-3, the J call TRBJ2-1; a weak D match, TRBD2 (6 bases). Germline loops: CDR1 LGHNA, CDR2 YSLEER. Trimming left V 1 base short and J 7 bases short, with 11 bases between. The CDR3 runs 14 residues. DNA of the CDR3: TGCGCCAGCAGCCAAGGGCGGGGTACAAATGAGCAGTTCTTC. Its protein product is CASSQGRGTNEQFF.